This TCR beta chain came from a study of T cell repertoires in ileal Crohn's disease. Study background: Surgery for a complication: stricturing in around 60%, penetrating in about 39%.

Specified time point: neoterminal ileum biopsy at postoperative endoscopy, about 6 months after surgery. The protocol was immunoSEQ multiplex PCR, while the TCRdb copy is restricted to in-frame clones and leaves out a portion. The top ten hold around 6.5% of the sample, which has approximately 10,000 clones, 70% to 80% seen once. Whole-study findings and limits: Postoperative endoscopy occurred within one year, median 6.9 months.

This clone is a singleton in its sample. Its cognate antigen is unknown. The CDR3 spans 14 residues. Germline V gene data show CDR1 as GTSNPN and CDR2 as SVGIG (reference sequence). The J segment lost 7 bases and the V segment lost 0 bases, leaving 6 bases of the junction unmatched. The sequencing sample was made of ileal tissue. The TCR comes from an adult with Crohn's disease. This chain links TRBV30 with TRBJ1-5; 7 bases line up with TRBD1. Here the CDR3 reads CAWSVKGGGQPQHF. CDR3 DNA sequence: TGTGCCTGGAGTGTAAAAGGGGGCGGACAGCCCCAGCATTTT. Complete variable domain (other parts from reference TRBV30 and TRBJ1-5): SQTIHQWPATLVQPVGSPLSLECTVEGTSNPNLYWYRQAAGRGLQLLFYSVGIGQISSEVPQNLSASRPQDRQFILSSKKLLLSDSGFYLCAWSVKGGGQPQHFGDGTRLSIL.